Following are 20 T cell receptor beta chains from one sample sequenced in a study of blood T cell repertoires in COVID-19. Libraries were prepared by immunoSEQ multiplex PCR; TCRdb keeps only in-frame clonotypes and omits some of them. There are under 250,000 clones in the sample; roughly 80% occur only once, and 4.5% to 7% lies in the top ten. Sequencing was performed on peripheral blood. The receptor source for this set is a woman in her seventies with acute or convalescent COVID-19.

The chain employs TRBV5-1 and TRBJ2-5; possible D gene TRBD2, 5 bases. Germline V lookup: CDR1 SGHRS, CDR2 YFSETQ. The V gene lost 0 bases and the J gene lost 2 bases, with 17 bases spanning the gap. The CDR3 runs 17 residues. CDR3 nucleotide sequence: TGCGCCAGCAGCTTGGAGGGCCGAAGAGGGCAGCAAGAGACCCAGTACTTC. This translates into CASSLEGRRGQQETQYF.

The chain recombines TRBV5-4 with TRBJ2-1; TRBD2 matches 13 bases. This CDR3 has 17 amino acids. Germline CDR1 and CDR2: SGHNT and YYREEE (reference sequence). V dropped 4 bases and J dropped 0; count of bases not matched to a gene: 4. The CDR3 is CASSPWTSGSSYNEQFF. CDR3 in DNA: TGTGCCAGCAGCCCTTGGACTAGCGGGAGCTCCTACAATGAGCAGTTCTTC.

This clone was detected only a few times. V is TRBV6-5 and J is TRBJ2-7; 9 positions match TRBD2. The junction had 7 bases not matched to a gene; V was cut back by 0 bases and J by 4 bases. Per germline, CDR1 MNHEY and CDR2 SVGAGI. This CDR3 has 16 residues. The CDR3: CASSYSGGRAGYEQYF. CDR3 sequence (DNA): TGTGCCAGCAGTTACTCTGGCGGGAGGGCCGGGTACGAGCAGTACTTC.

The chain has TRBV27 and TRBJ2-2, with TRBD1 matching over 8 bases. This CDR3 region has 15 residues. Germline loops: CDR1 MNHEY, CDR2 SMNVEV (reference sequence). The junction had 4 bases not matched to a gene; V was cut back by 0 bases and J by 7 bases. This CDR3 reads CASSLSQGAIGELFF. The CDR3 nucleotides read TGTGCCAGCAGTTTATCTCAGGGGGCGATCGGGGAGCTGTTTTTT.

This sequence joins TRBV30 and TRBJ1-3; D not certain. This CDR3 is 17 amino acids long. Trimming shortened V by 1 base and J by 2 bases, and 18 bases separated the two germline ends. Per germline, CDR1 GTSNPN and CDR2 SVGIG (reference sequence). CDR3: CAWSADFGGLAGNTIYF. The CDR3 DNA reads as TGTGCCTGGAGTGCCGATTTCGGAGGTCTGGCTGGAAACACCATATATTTT.

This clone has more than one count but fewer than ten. CDR3 protein: CASRGLAGGAHGELFF. The CDR3 bases are TGCGCCAGCAGGGGACTAGCAGGCGGGGCACACGGGGAGCTGTTTTTT. The chain has TRBV5-1 and TRBJ2-2, with 9 bases lining up with TRBD2. The germline V gene encodes CDR1 SGHRS and CDR2 YFSETQ. Unmatched junction bases numbered 12, after V lost 5 bases and J lost 7 bases. CDR3 size: 16 residues.

The CDR3 region has the DNA TGTGCCAGCAGCCGGAGGGCCGGGTCCTTGGGGGGAGAGACCCAGTACTTC. As protein: CASSRRAGSLGGETQYF. The chain couples TRBV4-2 to TRBJ2-5; possible D gene TRBD2, 6 bases. The CDR3 runs 17 residues. Germline-derived CDR1 and CDR2 are LGHNA and YNFKEQ. Between the trimmed V and J ends, which lost 4 bases and 4 bases, there was a span of 22 bases.

The CDR3 region has the DNA TGTGCCAGCAGTTCACCGACAGGGGATAATTCACCCCTCCACTTT. Protein sequence: CASSSPTGDNSPLHF. J is TRBJ1-6 and V is TRBV28; 8 bases are shared with TRBD1. In germline, CDR1 is MDHEN, CDR2 SYDVKM. The CDR3 totals 15 residues. The ends lost 4 bases at V and 5 bases at J; junction bases unmatched: 4.

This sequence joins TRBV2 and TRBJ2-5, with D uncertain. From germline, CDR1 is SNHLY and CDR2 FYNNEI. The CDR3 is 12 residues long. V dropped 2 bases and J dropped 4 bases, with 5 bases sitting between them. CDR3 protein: CASSESRETQYF. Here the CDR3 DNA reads TGTGCCAGCAGTGAATCCAGAGAGACCCAGTACTTC.

The CDR3 loop is CASSLAREKRTQYF. As DNA, the CDR3 is TGTGCCAGCAGCTTAGCCCGGGAAAAGAGGACCCAGTACTTC. V is TRBV7-2 and J is TRBJ2-5, with D tentatively TRBD2 (5 bases). Germline CDR1 SGHTA, CDR2 FQGNSA. The CDR3 spans 14 residues. V lost 0 bases, J lost 7 bases, and 12 bases lay in between.

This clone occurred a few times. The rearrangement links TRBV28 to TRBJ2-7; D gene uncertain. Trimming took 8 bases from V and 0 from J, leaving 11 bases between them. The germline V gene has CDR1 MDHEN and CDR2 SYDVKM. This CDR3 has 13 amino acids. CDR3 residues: CASAVSGSYEQYF. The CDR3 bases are TGTGCCAGCGCTGTATCGGGCTCCTACGAGCAGTACTTC.

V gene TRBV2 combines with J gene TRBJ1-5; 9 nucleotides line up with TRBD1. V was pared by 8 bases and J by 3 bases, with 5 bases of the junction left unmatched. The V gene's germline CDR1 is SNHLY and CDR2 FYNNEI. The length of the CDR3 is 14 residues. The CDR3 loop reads CASSGQGINQPQHF. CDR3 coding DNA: TGTGCCAGCTCAGGACAGGGGATCAATCAGCCCCAGCATTTT.

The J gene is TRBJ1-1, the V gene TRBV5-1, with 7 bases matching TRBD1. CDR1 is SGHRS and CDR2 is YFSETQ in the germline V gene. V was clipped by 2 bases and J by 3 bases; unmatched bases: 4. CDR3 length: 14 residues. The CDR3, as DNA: TGCGCCAGCAGCTTCCAGGGGGAAGACACTGAAGCTTTCTTT. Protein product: CASSFQGEDTEAFF.

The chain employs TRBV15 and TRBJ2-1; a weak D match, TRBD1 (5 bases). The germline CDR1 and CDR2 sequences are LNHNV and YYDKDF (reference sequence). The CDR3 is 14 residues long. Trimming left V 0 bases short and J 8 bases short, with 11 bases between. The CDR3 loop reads CATSRDRVSYEQFF. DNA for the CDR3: TGTGCCACCAGCAGAGACAGGGTGAGCTATGAGCAGTTCTTC. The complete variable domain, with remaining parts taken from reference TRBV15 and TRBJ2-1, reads DAMVIQNPRYQVTQFGKPVTLSCSQTLNHNVMYWYQQKSSQAPKLLFHYYDKDFNNEADTPDNFQSRRPNTSFCFLDIRSPGLGDTAMYLCATSRDRVSYEQFFGPGTRLTVL.

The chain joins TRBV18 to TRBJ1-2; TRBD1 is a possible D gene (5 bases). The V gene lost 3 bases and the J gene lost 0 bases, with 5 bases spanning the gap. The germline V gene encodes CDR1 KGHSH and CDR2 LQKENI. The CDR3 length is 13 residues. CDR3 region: CASSPDTNYGYTF. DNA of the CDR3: TGTGCCAGCTCACCGGACACTAACTATGGCTACACCTTC.

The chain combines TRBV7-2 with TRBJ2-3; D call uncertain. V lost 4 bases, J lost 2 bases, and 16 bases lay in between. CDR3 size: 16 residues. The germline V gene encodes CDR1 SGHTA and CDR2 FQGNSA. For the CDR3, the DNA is TGTGCCAGCAGCTCCCTAGGCCGGTACACCACAGATACGCAGTATTTT. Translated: CASSSLGRYTTDTQYF.

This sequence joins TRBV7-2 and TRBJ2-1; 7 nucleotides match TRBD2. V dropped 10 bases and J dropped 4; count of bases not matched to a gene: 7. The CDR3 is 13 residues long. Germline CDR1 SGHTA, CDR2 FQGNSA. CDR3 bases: TGTGCCACCCTTCAGCGGGATTACAATGAGCAGTTCTTC. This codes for CATLQRDYNEQFF.

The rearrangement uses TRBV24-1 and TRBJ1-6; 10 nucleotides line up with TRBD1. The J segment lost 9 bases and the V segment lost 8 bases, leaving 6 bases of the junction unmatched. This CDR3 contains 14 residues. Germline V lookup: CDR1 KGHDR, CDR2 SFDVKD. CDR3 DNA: TGTGCCACCATAACGGGACAGGGGATTTCACCCCTCCACTTT. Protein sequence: CATITGQGISPLHF.

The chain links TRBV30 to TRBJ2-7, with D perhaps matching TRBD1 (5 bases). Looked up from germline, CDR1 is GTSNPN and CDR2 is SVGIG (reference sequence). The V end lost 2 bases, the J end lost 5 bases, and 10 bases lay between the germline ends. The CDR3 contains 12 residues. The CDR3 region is CAWSRQPNEQYF. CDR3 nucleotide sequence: TGTGCCTGGAGTAGACAGCCCAACGAGCAGTACTTC.

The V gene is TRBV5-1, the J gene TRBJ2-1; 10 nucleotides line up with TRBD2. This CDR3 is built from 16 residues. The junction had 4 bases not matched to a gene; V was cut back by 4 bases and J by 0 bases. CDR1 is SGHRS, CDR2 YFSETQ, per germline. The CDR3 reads CASSRRTSGSYNEQFF. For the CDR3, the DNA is TGCGCCAGCAGCAGAAGGACTAGCGGCTCCTACAATGAGCAGTTCTTC.